This T cell receptor beta chain came from a study of T cell repertoires in cytomegalovirus infection. Overall study context: Carrying CMV and the relevant HLA type showed in public TCR beta signatures.

The germline V and J ends were trimmed by 3 bases and 0 bases, with 12 bases remaining between them. Germline V gives CDR1 SGHNT, CDR2 YYREEE (reference sequence). The CDR3 extends over 15 amino acids. This clonotype was found a few times. What it binds is unknown. TCRdb analysed the reads with MiXCR anew, one entry per CDR3 protein. The table shows about 920,000 distinct CDR3 sequences, with about a third occurring only once. The chain joins TRBV5-4 to TRBJ1-2; D gene unclear. The sample was cultured CD8+ T cells from PBMCs, taken from culture after CMV antigen stimulation. The TCR was taken from a human donor in good health (CMV status not recorded). Some clones in this sample may be carry-over from other donors' samples. CDR3 in DNA: TGTGCCAGCAGCTCGTCGACTGGAGCTAACTATGGCTACACCTTC. Its protein product is CASSSSTGANYGYTF.